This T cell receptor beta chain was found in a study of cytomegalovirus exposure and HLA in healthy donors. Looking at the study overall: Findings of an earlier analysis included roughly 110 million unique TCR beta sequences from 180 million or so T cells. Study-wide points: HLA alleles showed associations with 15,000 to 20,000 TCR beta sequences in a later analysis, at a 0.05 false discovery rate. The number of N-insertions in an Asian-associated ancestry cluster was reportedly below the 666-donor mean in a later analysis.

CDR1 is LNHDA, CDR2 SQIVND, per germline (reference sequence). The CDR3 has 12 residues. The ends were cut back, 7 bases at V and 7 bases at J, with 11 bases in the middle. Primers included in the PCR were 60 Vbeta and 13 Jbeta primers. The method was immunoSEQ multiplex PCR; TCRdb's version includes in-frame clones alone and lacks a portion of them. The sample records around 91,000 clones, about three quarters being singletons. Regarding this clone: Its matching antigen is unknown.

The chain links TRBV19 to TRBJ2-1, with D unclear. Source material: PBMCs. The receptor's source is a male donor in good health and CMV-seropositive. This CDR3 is CASKEATNEQFF. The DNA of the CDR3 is TGTGCCAGTAAGGAAGCGACGAATGAGCAGTTCTTC.